These T cell receptor beta chains were read from a single sample in a study of low-dose radiotherapy and immunotherapy resistance in tumors. TCRdb reprocessed the reads with MiXCR, giving one entry per CDR3 protein. The data show 45,000 to 75,000 distinct CDR3 sequences, with around 25% seen just once and just over 5.5% held by the top ten. The sequencing used PBMCs, collected before treatment. The receptors stem from a male donor with prostate cancer. CDR3s include the opening cysteine and the closing phenylalanine or tryptophan. The order of the fields is J gene, V gene, D gene, clone size, CDR3 protein, CDR3 DNA. A D gene is named only where the DNA matches it firmly. Clone size appears in some rows only: once, few, many, or a class for an expanded clone.

>TRBJ2-3|TRBV20-1|TRBD1|-
CSATRGGRTDTQYF
TGCAGTGCGACCAGAGGGGGCCGGACAGATACGCAGTATTTT
>TRBJ1-6|TRBV5-1|-|-
CASSPEVRGHNSPLHF
TGCGCCAGCAGCCCGGAGGTTCGGGGTCATAATTCACCCCTCCACTTT
>TRBJ2-1|TRBV12-3/TRBV12-4|-|few
CASRVGTAPGDEQFF
TGTGCCAGCAGGGTCGGGACGGCCCCCGGCGATGAGCAGTTCTTC
>TRBJ2-3|TRBV5-4|-|few
CASSLLGAQDTQYF
TGTGCCAGCAGCCTGTTGGGGGCCCAGGATACGCAGTATTTT
>TRBJ2-7|TRBV28|TRBD1|-
CASLPGGRDEQYF
TGTGCCAGCCTCCCAGGGGGCAGGGACGAGCAGTACTTC
>TRBJ2-5|TRBV2|-|few
CASSAPGSGQETQYF
TGTGCCAGCAGTGCCCCTGGAAGCGGCCAAGAGACCCAGTACTTC
>TRBJ2-3|TRBV28|-|many
CASSLRGHWGRAYSTDTQYF
TGTGCCAGCAGTTTAAGGGGTCACTGGGGACGGGCCTATAGCACAGATACGCAGTATTTT
>TRBJ1-1|TRBV20-1|-|-
CSASPQVNTEAFF
TGCAGTGCTAGCCCACAGGTAAACACTGAAGCTTTCTTT
>TRBJ2-7|TRBV5-1|TRBD1|many
CASSSGTGDTYEQYF
TGCGCCAGCAGCTCAGGGACAGGGGATACCTACGAGCAGTACTTC
>TRBJ2-1|TRBV19|TRBD2|many
CASSIRTSGNEQFF
TGTGCCAGTAGTATAAGGACTAGCGGCAATGAGCAGTTCTTC
>TRBJ2-3|TRBV6-4|-|many
CASSDLRSDTQYF
TGTGCCAGCAGTGACCTAAGATCGGATACGCAGTATTTT
>TRBJ1-1|TRBV5-5|-|-
CASSLAGFGTEAFF
TGTGCCAGCAGCTTGGCGGGTTTCGGCACTGAAGCTTTCTTT
>TRBJ2-2|TRBV24-1|-|many
CATSGPTGNTGELFF
TGTGCCACCAGTGGCCCGACAGGTAACACCGGGGAGCTGTTTTTT
>TRBJ2-3|TRBV12-3/TRBV12-4|-|-
CASRPPAGMGTQDTQYF
TGTGCCAGCAGACCCCCCGCGGGAATGGGCACACAAGATACGCAGTATTTT
>TRBJ2-2|TRBV3-1|-|many
CASSLAGVGELFF
TGTGCCAGCAGCCTTGCAGGGGTCGGGGAGCTGTTTTTT
>TRBJ2-2|TRBV18|-|many
CASSPQPNTGELFF
TGTGCCAGCTCACCACAACCGAACACCGGGGAGCTGTTTTTT
>TRBJ2-3|TRBV18|-|many
CASSPPGTATDTQYF
TGTGCCAGCTCACCACCGGGTACAGCCACAGATACGCAGTATTTT
>TRBJ2-3|TRBV7-8|-|-
CASSFGRGRADTQYF
TGTGCCAGCAGCTTTGGGAGGGGGCGCGCAGATACGCAGTATTTT
>TRBJ2-1|TRBV28|-|many
CASRAGSIDEQFF
TGTGCCAGCAGGGCCGGCAGCATCGATGAGCAGTTCTTC
>TRBJ1-2|TRBV7-9|TRBD1|many
CASSFSGQEYNYGYTF
TGTGCCAGCAGCTTCTCTGGACAGGAATATAACTATGGCTACACCTTC
>TRBJ2-7|TRBV7-9|-|-
CAISSGLTEQYF
TGTGCCATCAGCTCGGGACTTACCGAGCAGTACTTC
>TRBJ2-2|TRBV4-2|-|many
CASSQVNSLRSGELFF
TGTGCCAGCAGCCAAGTAAACAGCCTTAGGTCCGGGGAGCTGTTTTTT
>TRBJ2-1|TRBV7-8|-|many
CASSSLGVDNEQFF
TGTGCCAGCAGCTCTTTGGGGGTTGATAATGAGCAGTTCTTC
>TRBJ1-1|TRBV28|-|medium-sized
CASSLSKGNTEAFF
TGTGCCAGCAGTTTAAGTAAGGGAAACACTGAAGCTTTCTTT
>TRBJ2-7|TRBV6-1|-|-
CASSERDSRNYEQYF
TGTGCCAGCAGCGAGCGGGACAGCCGGAACTACGAGCAGTACTTC
>TRBJ1-1|TRBV25-1|TRBD1|many
CASSEPGTVYEAFF
TGTGCCAGCAGTGAGCCCGGGACAGTTTATGAAGCTTTCTTT
>TRBJ1-5|TRBV7-9|-|many
CASSLGGGYNQPQHF
TGTGCCAGCAGCTTAGGGGGAGGGTACAATCAGCCCCAGCATTTT
>TRBJ1-2|TRBV20-1|TRBD1|-
CSVSQSHRGPYGYTF
TGCAGTGTTAGTCAGTCGCACAGGGGCCCCTATGGCTACACCTTC
>TRBJ2-2|TRBV14|TRBD2|-
CASSQVAREPGELFF
TGTGCCAGCAGCCAAGTCGCGCGGGAGCCCGGGGAGCTGTTTTTT
>TRBJ2-1|TRBV5-1|TRBD2|few
CASSLESGTSGSDGFF
TGCGCCAGCAGCTTGGAATCGGGGACTAGCGGGAGTGACGGGTTCTTC
>TRBJ1-2|TRBV6-6|TRBD1|-
CASKMTGGPYGYTF
TGTGCCAGCAAAATGACAGGGGGGCCGTATGGCTACACCTTC
>TRBJ2-5|TRBV5-1|TRBD2|many
CASSSGLAGGVETQYF
TGCGCCAGCAGCTCCGGACTAGCGGGAGGGGTGGAGACCCAGTACTTC
>TRBJ2-3|TRBV7-9|-|many
CATGPASTDTQYF
TGTGCCACCGGTCCCGCGAGCACAGATACGCAGTATTTT
>TRBJ1-1|TRBV14|-|many
CASSQGLMGLAFF
TGTGCCAGCAGCCAAGGCCTAATGGGGTTGGCTTTCTTT
>TRBJ2-1|TRBV9|-|-
CASSHPGQTPSPTGAMEQFF
TGTGCCAGCAGCCACCCCGGACAGACGCCTTCCCCTACGGGGGCAATGGAGCAGTTCTTC
>TRBJ1-1|TRBV30|-|many
CAWSNGGGTEAFF
TGTGCCTGGAGTAATGGTGGGGGGACTGAAGCTTTCTTT
>TRBJ2-4|TRBV12-3/TRBV12-4|-|many
CASSLLQGGGNIQYF
TGTGCCAGCAGTTTATTACAGGGAGGCGGAAACATTCAGTACTTC
>TRBJ2-1|TRBV27|TRBD2|many
CASKRREGLGEQFF
TGTGCCAGCAAGAGGCGGGAGGGCCTTGGGGAGCAGTTCTTC
>TRBJ2-1|TRBV5-1|TRBD2|many
CASSPTGTSGLNEQFF
TGCGCCAGCAGCCCGACCGGGACTAGCGGGTTGAATGAGCAGTTCTTC
>TRBJ1-2|TRBV6-6|-|many
CASSYSGFNYGYTF
TGTGCCAGCAGTTACTCGGGATTTAACTATGGCTACACCTTC
>TRBJ1-4|TRBV2|-|many
CASSEEGPSEKLFF
TGTGCCAGCAGTGAAGAGGGGCCAAGTGAAAAACTGTTTTTT
>TRBJ2-7|TRBV28|-|medium-sized
CASTEVSGVSYEQYF
TGTGCCAGCACCGAGGTCTCAGGGGTTTCCTACGAGCAGTACTTC
>TRBJ2-1|TRBV5-1|TRBD2|-
CASSFGRTDNEQFF
TGCGCCAGCAGCTTCGGGAGGACCGACAATGAGCAGTTCTTC
>TRBJ2-7|TRBV11-1|TRBD2|many
CASSFGLAGAMDF
TGTGCCAGCAGCTTCGGACTAGCGGGGGCGATGGACTTC
>TRBJ2-1|TRBV5-1|TRBD2|-
CASSPREGLNNEQFF
TGCGCCAGCAGCCCGCGGGAGGGCCTCAACAATGAGCAGTTCTTC
>TRBJ2-1|TRBV7-3|TRBD2|many
CASSLGVARLAGHNEQFF
TGTGCCAGCAGCTTGGGGGTTGCCCGACTAGCGGGGCACAATGAGCAGTTCTTC
>TRBJ2-5|TRBV7-9|-|-
CASSQYGQQETQNF
TGTGCCAGCAGTCAATACGGACAGCAAGAGACCCAGAACTTC
>TRBJ2-5|TRBV7-2|-|-
CASSFSGTNKETQYF
TGTGCCAGCAGCTTCTCCGGGACAAATAAAGAGACCCAGTACTTC
>TRBJ2-2|TRBV19|TRBD2|many
CASSYSTSRLTGELFF
TGTGCCAGTAGTTATTCGACTAGCCGACTCACCGGGGAGCTGTTTTTT